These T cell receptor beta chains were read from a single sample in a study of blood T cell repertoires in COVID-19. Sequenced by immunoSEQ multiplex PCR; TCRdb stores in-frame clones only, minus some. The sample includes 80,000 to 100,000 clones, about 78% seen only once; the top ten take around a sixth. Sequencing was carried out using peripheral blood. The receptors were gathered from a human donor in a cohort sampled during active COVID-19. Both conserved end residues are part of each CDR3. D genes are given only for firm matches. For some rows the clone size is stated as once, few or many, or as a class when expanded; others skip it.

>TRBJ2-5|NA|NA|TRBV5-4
TGTGCCAGCAGCTCTAGACTACAAGAGACCCAGTACTTC
CASSSRLQETQYF
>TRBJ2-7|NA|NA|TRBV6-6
TGTGCCAGCAATCTGGGGAGCTCCTACGAGCAGTACTTC
CASNLGSSYEQYF
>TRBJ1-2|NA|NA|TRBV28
TGTGCCAGCAGCCCGGGTGGCTATGGCTACACCTTC
CASSPGGYGYTF
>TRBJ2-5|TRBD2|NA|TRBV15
TGTGCCACCAGCAGAGCGGGTAGCGGGGGGGCAGAGACCCAGTACTTC
CATSRAGSGGAETQYF
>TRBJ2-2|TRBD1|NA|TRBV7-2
TGTGCCAGCGCCCAGGGGGCGAACACCGGGGAGCTGTTTTTT
CASAQGANTGELFF
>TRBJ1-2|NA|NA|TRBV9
TGTGCCAGCAGCGTAGGGTACGGGGTCAACTATGGCTACACCTTC
CASSVGYGVNYGYTF
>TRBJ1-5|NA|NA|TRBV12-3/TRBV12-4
TGTGCCAGCAGTTTTAACGGGGTCCTTCATTTT
CASSFNGVLHF
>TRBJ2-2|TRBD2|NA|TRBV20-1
TGCAGTGCTAGTCTAGCGGGAGGCGACACCGGGGAGCTGTTTTTT
CSASLAGGDTGELFF
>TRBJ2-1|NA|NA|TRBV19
TGTGCCAGCGGGTTACGACACAATGAGCAGTTCTTC
CASGLRHNEQFF
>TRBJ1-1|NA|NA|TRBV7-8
TGTGCCAGCAGCTTATCAGCCACTATGAACACTGAAGCTTTCTTT
CASSLSATMNTEAFF
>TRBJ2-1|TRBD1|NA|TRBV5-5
TGTGCCAGCAGCCAATTGCGCACCACAGGGGGAGGAGAGCAGTTCTTC
CASSQLRTTGGGEQFF
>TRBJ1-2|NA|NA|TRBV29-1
TGCAGCGTAGGGGCGATCGGCTATGGCTACACCTTC
CSVGAIGYGYTF
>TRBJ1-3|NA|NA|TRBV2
TGTGCCAGCGATGCGCTCGGGGACACCATATATTTT
CASDALGDTIYF
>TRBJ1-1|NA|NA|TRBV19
TGTGCCAGTAGTATCCAGCTAGGGACATTGAACACTGAAGCTTTCTTT
CASSIQLGTLNTEAFF
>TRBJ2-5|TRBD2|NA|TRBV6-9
TGTGCCAGCAGTTATTCCGGTTGGACTAGCGGGGGGGCACCGGGGGAGACCCAGTACTTC
CASSYSGWTSGGAPGETQYF
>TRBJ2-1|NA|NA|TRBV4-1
TGCGCCAGCAGCACCGAGGAAACCCTCGGTAATGAGCAGTTCTTC
CASSTEETLGNEQFF
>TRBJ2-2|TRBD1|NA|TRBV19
TGTGCCAGTACCCCACAGGGGACCACGAACACCGGGGAGCTGTTTTTT
CASTPQGTTNTGELFF
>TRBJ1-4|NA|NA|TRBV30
TGTGCCTGGACCAACAGGGCAACTAATGAAAAACTGTTTTTT
CAWTNRATNEKLFF
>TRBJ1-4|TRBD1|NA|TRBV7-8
TGTGCCAGCAGCTTCCCCCGGGACAGGGGAAGGCATGAAAAACTGTTTTTT
CASSFPRDRGRHEKLFF
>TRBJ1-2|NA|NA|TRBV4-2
TGTGCCAGCAGCCAAGATCTGACCGGGAGTAACTATGGCTACACCTTC
CASSQDLTGSNYGYTF
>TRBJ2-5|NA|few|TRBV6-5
TGTGCCAGCAGTTTTCAGGCGAAGGAGACCCAGTACTTC
CASSFQAKETQYF
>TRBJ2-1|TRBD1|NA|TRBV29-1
TGCAGCGTTGAAGAGATAGGGACAGCGAATGAGCAGTTCTTC
CSVEEIGTANEQFF
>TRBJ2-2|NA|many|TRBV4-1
TGCGCCAGCAGCCAAGAATCTGACACCGGGGAGCTGTTTTTT
CASSQESDTGELFF
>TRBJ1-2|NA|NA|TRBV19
TGTGCCAGTAGTATTCAGGTTACCTATGGCTACACCTTC
CASSIQVTYGYTF
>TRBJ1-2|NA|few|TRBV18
TGTGCCAGCTCCCCTAGCGACTATGGCTACACCTTC
CASSPSDYGYTF
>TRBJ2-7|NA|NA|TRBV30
TGTGCCTGGAGTTTAGATGCCTCCTACGAGCAGTACTTC
CAWSLDASYEQYF
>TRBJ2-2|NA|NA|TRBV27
TGTGCCAGCAGTCCGCTCTGGGAGAGGGCTAACACCGGGGAGCTGTTTTTT
CASSPLWERANTGELFF
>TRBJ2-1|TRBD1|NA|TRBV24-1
TGTGCCACCAGTGATTTGGACCCGGGACAGGGTTTTGGTGAGCAGTTCTTC
CATSDLDPGQGFGEQFF
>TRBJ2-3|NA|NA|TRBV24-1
TGTGCCACCAGTGATATGCTGGGGGCGCCCACAGATACGCAGTATTTT
CATSDMLGAPTDTQYF
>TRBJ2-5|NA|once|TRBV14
TGTGCCAGCAGCCCCACCCCCCGTGTAGCTCAGTACTTC
CASSPTPRVAQYF
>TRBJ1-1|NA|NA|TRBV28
TGTGCCAGCAGTTTTTCGCTGGGCAGGACTGAAGCTTTCTTT
CASSFSLGRTEAFF
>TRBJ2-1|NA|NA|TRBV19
TGTGCCAGTAGTCCGAGTGTAGCGGTCTTCACCTACAATGAGCAGTTCTTC
CASSPSVAVFTYNEQFF
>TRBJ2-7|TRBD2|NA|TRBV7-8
TGTGCCAGCAGCTCATACGGTCTAGCGGGGGGGCGGTACGAGCAGTACTTC
CASSSYGLAGGRYEQYF